This entry features one T cell receptor beta chain sequence. The antigen is undetermined. The libraries of TRB cDNA were prepared using 5' RACE with UMI labels. From the 5' RACE reads, TCRdb lists one entry per CDR3 protein and no DNA. In total, the table holds over 70,000 distinct CDR3 sequences. By phenotype, naive CD8+ T cells were CD45RO-CCR7+CD27+CD95-. This CDR3 spans 16 amino acids. The germline V gene has CDR1 SGHDT and CDR2 YYEEEE. This specimen comes from a study of CXCR3-negative and CXCR3-positive naive CD8 T cells. Study context: Sequencing brought in some 130 million TRB reads altogether, and each library got about 1.5 +/- 0.3 million. The study's findings and limits: For CXCR3-positive naive cells, TRB CDR3s were more hydrophobic than those of CXCR3-negative naive cells. Diversity was high in both naive subsets and much lower in memory cells. Cryopreservation partially lowered CXCR3 expression, so most assays used fresh PBMCs.

The source of this sequence is a human donor in good health. Some clones in this sample may be carry-over from other donors' samples. Material: naive CXCR3+ CD8+ T cells from blood. Subset in this sample: CD45RO-CCR7+CD27+CD95- naive CD8+ T cells expressing CXCR3 (TNR3+). The chain couples TRBV5-6 to TRBJ1-2. The CDR3 here is CASSLALEELQWGYTF. Full variable domain (outside the CDR3, taken from reference TRBV5-6 and TRBJ1-2): DAGVTQSPTHLIKTRGQQVTLRCSPKSGHDTVSWYQQALGQGPQFIFQYYEEEERQRGNFPDRFSGHQFPNYSSELNVNALLLGDSALYLCASSLALEELQWGYTFGSGTRLTVV.